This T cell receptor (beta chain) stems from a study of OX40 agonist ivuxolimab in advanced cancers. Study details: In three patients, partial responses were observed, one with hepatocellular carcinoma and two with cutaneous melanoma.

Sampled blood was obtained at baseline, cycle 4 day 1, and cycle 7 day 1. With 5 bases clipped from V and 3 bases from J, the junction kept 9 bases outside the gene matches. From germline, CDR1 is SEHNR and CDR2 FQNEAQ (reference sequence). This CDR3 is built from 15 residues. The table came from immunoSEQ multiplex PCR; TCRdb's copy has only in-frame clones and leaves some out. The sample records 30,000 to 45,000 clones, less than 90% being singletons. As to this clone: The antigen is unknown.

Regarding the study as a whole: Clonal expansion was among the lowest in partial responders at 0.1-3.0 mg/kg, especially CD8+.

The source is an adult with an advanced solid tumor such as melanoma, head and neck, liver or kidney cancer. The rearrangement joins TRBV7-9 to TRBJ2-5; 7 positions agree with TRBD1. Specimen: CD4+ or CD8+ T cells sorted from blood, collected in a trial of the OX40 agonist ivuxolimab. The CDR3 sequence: CASSPVGQPKETQYF. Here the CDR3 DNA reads TGTGCCAGCAGCCCGGTGGGACAGCCTAAAGAGACCCAGTACTTC.